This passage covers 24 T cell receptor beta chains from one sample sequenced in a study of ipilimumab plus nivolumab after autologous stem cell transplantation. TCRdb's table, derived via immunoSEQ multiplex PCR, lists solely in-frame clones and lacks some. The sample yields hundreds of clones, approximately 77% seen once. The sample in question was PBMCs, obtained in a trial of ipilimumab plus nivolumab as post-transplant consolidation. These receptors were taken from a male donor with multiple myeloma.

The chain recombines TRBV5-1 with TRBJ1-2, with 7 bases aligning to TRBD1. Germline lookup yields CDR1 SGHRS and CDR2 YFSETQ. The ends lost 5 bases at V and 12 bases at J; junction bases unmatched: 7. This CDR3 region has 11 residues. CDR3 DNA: TGCGCCAGCAGAACGACAGGGAGCGACACCTTC. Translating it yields CASRTTGSDTF.

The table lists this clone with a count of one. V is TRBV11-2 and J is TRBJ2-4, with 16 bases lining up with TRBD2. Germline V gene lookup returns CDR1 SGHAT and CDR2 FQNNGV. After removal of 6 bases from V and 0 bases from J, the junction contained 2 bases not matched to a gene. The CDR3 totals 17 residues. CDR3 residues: CASRGLAGGLAKNIQYF. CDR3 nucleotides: TGTGCCAGCAGGGGACTAGCGGGAGGGTTAGCCAAAAACATTCAGTACTTC.

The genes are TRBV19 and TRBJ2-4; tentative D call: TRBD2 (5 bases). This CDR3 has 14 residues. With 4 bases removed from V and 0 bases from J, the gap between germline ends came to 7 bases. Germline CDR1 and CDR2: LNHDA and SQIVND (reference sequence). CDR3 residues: CASSSGLAKNIQYF. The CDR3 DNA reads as TGTGCCAGTAGTAGCGGACTAGCCAAAAACATTCAGTACTTC.

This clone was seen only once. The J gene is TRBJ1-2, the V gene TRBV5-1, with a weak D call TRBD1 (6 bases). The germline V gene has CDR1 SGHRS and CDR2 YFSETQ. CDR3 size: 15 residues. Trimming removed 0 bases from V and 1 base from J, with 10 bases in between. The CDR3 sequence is CASSLEWTDNYGYTF. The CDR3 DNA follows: TGCGCCAGCAGCTTGGAATGGACAGATAACTATGGCTACACCTTC.

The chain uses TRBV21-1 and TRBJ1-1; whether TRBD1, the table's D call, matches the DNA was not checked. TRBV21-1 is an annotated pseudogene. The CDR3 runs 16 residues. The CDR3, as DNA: TGTGCCAGCAGCTCATTTGTAGACACAATTCGCACTGAAGCTTTCTTT. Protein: CASSSFVDTIRTEAFF.

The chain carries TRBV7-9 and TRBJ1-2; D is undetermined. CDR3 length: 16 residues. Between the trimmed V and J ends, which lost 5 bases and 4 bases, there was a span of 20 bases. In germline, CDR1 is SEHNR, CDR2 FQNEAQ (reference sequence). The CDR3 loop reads CASSKRHHGKTYGYTF. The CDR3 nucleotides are TGTGCCAGCAGCAAGCGGCACCATGGAAAGACCTATGGCTACACCTTC.

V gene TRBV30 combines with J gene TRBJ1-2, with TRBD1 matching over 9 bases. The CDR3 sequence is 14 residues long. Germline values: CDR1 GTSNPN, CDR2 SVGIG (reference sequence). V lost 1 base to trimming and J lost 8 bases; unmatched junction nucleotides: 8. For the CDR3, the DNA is TGTGCCTGGAGTGCCGGGACAGGGTTACGGGGCTACACCTTC. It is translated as CAWSAGTGLRGYTF.

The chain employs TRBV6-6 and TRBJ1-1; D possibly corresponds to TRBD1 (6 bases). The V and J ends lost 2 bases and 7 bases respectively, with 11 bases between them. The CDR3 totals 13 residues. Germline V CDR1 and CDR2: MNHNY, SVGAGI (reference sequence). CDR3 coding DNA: TGTGCCAGCAGTTACCCACAGGGTAGTGAAGCTTTCTTT. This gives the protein CASSYPQGSEAFF.

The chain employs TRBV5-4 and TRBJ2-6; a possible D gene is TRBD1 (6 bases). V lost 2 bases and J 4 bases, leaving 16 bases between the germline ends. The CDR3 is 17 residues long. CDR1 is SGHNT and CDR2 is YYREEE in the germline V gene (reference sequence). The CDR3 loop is CASSFRTAPTGANVLTF. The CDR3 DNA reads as TGTGCCAGCAGCTTCCGGACAGCCCCTACCGGGGCCAACGTCCTGACTTTC.

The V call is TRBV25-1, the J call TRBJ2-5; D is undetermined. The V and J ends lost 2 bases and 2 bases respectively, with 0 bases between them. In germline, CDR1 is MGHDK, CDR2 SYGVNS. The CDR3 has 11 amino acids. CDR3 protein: CASSEQETQYF. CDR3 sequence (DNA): TGTGCCAGCAGTGAACAAGAGACCCAGTACTTC.

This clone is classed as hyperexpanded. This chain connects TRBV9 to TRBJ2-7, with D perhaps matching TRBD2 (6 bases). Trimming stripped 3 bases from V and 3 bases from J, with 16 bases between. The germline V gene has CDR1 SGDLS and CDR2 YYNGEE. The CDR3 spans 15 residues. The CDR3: CASSGNMGGSYEQYF. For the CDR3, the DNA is TGTGCCAGCAGCGGGAACATGGGGGGAAGCTACGAGCAGTACTTC.

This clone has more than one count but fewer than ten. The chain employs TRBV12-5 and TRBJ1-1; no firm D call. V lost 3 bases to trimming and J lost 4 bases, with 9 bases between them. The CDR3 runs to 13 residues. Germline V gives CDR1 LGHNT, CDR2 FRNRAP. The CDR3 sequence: CASGLDTGTEAFF. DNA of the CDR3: TGTGCTAGTGGTTTAGACACCGGCACTGAAGCTTTCTTT.

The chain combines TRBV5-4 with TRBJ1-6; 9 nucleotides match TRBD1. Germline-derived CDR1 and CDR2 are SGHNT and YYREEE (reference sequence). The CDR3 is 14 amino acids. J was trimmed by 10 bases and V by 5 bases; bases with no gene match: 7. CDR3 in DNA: TGTGCCAGCAGAAACAGGGGGCTGGGGTCACCCCTCCACTTT. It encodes CASRNRGLGSPLHF. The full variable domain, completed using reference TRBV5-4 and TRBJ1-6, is ETGVTQSPTHLIKTRGQQVTLRCSSQSGHNTVSWYQQALGQGPQFIFQYYREEENGRGNFPPRFSGLQFPNYSSELNVNALELDDSALYLCASRNRGLGSPLHFGNGTRLTVT.

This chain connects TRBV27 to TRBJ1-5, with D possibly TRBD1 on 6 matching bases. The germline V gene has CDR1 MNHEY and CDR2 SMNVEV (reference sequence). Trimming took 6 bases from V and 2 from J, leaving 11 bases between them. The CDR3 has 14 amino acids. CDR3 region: CASSSGVGNQPQHF. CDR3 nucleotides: TGTGCCAGCAGCTCAGGGGTTGGCAATCAGCCCCAGCATTTT.

CDR3 sequence (DNA): TGTGCCAGCCGAAAACGCCAGGGGATGGGCAATCAGCCCCAGCATTTT. As protein: CASRKRQGMGNQPQHF. This chain joins TRBV2 and TRBJ1-5; tentatively, D is TRBD1 (6 bases). CDR1 SNHLY and CDR2 FYNNEI come from the germline V gene. The CDR3 extends over 16 amino acids. Trimming removed 8 bases at V and 2 bases at J, with 19 bases between.

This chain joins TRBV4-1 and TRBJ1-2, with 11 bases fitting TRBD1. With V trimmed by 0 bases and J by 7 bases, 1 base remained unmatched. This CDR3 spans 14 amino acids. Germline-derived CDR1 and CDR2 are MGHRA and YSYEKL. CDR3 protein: CASSQDGQGAGYTF. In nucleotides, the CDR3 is TGCGCCAGCAGCCAAGACGGACAGGGGGCTGGCTACACCTTC.

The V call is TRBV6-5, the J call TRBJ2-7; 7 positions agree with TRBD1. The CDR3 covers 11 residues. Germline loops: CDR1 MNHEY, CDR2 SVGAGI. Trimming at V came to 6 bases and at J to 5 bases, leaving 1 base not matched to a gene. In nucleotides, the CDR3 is TGTGCCAGCAGCACAGGGGACGAGCAGTACTTC. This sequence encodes CASSTGDEQYF.

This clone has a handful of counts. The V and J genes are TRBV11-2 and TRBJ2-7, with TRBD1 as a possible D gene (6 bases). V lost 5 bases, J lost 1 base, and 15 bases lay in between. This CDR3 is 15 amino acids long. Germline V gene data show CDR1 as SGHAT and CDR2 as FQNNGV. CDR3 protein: CASSAFSTGSYEQYF. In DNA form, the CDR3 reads TGTGCCAGCAGCGCCTTTTCGACAGGTTCCTACGAGCAGTACTTC.

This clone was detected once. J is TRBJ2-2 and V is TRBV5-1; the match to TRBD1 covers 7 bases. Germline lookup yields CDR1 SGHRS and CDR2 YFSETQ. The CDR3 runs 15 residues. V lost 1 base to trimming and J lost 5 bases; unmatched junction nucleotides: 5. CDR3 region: CASSLMTGRTGELFF. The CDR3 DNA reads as TGCGCCAGCAGCTTGATGACAGGGCGAACCGGGGAGCTGTTTTTT.

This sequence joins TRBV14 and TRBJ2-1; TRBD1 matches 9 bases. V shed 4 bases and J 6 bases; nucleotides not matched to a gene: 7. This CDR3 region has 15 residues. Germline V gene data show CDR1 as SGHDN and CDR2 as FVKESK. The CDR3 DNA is TGTGCCAGCAGCCCTGGGACAGGGATGGTCAATGAGCAGTTCTTC. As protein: CASSPGTGMVNEQFF. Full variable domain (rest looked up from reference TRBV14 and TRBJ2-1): EAGVTQFPSHSVIEKGQTVTLRCDPISGHDNLYWYRRVMGKEIKFLLHFVKESKQDESGMPNNRFLAERTGGTYSTLKVQPAELEDSGVYFCASSPGTGMVNEQFFGPGTRLTVL.

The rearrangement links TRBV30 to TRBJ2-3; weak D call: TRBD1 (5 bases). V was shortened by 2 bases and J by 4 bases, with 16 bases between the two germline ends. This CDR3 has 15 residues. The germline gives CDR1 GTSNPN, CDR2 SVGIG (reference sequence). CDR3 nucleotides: TGTGCCTGGAGTACCGGAGCCAGGGTTCCAGATACGCAGTATTTT. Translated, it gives CAWSTGARVPDTQYF.

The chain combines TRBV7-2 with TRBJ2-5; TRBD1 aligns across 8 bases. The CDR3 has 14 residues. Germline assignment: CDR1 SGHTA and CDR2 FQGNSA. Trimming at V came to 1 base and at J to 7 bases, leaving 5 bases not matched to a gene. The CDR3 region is CASSLGQGLGTQYF. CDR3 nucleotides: TGTGCCAGCAGCTTAGGACAGGGGCTGGGGACCCAGTACTTC.

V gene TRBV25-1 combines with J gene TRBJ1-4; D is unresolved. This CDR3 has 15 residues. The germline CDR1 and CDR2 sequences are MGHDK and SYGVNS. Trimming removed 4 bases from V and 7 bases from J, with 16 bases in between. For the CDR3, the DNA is TGTGCCAGCAGTGTTATTGGGAACACGGTTGAAAAACTGTTTTTT. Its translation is CASSVIGNTVEKLFF.

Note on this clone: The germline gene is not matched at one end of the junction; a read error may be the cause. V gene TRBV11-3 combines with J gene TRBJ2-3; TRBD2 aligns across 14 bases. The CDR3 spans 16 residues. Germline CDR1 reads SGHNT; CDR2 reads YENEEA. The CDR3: CASSPGTSGSIDTQYF. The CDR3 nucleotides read TGTGCCAGCAGCCCCGGGACTAGCGGGAGCATAGATACGCAGTATTTT.